This section outlines one T cell receptor (beta chain) sequence together with its context. In the original analysis: Reference gene primer amplification in the assay estimated nucleated cell counts. Data came from immunoSEQ multiplex PCR; TCRdb stores just in-frame clones and leaves some out. V, J and clone size derive from that table, while D and trimming were established from the DNA sequence. In the table there are tens of thousands of clones, around 87% of which are singletons. This sample was taken from a study of blood T cell repertoires in COVID-19. Study-wide background: Researchers got acute and convalescent COVID-19 samples from the United States, Italy and Spain. In each case, the material was cDNA or gDNA derived from T cells, B-cell-depleted T cells, or PBMCs.

V lost 4 bases and J lost 4; bases outside the gene matches: 6. The CDR3 consists of 15 residues. Germline CDR1 reads SGHTA; CDR2 reads FQGTGA. V gene TRBV7-3 combines with J gene TRBJ2-1, with TRBD1 matching over 8 bases. The sample taken for sequencing was peripheral blood. This clonotype originated in a man between 40 and 49 years old with acute or convalescent COVID-19. CDR3 loop: CASSSDRGYYNEQFF. The CDR3 nucleotides are TGTGCCAGCAGCTCCGACAGGGGCTATTACAATGAGCAGTTCTTC.